The 5 T cell receptor beta chains in this list originate from one sample, sequenced in a study of cytomegalovirus exposure and HLA in healthy donors. TCRdb's table, derived via immunoSEQ multiplex PCR, lists solely in-frame clones and lacks some. This table holds 65,000 or so clones, just under 95% found once. The sample was PBMCs. The receptors originated from a man between 18 and 29 years old in good health and CMV-seropositive.

The chain links TRBV27 to TRBJ2-5; TRBD2 is a possible D gene (7 bases). This CDR3 region has 15 residues. Per the germline V gene, CDR1 is MNHEY and CDR2 is SMNVEV (reference sequence). V lost 1 base to trimming and J lost 1 base, with 10 bases between them. The CDR3 bases are TGTGCCAGCAGTTTATTGGGGGGGGCCCAAGAGACCCAGTACTTC. Translating gives CASSLLGGAQETQYF.

This sequence joins TRBV5-6 and TRBJ1-1, with D perhaps matching TRBD1 (6 bases). From germline, CDR1 is SGHDT and CDR2 YYEEEE. V lost 0 bases and J 4 bases, leaving 10 bases between the germline ends. CDR3 size: 14 residues. The CDR3 nucleotides read TGTGCCAGCAGCTTGGAGAGCAGGGGCACTGAAGCTTTCTTT. It codes for CASSLESRGTEAFF.

The chain recombines TRBV2 with TRBJ1-6; 7 bases fit TRBD1. The CDR3 extends over 14 amino acids. Germline CDR1 and CDR2: SNHLY and FYNNEI. V gave up 8 bases and J gave up 6 bases; unmatched junction bases: 7. Here the CDR3 reads CASGFRDSNSPLHF. CDR3 DNA: TGTGCCAGCGGATTCCGGGACAGTAATTCACCCCTCCACTTT. Full variable domain (remainder filled in from reference TRBV2 and TRBJ1-6): EPEVTQTPSHQVTQMGQEVILRCVPISNHLYFYWYRQILGQKVEFLVSFYNNEISEKSEIFDDQFSVERPDGSNFTLKIRSTKLEDSAMYFCASGFRDSNSPLHFGNGTRLTVT.

The chain links TRBV6-6 to TRBJ1-4; 10 bases are a match to TRBD1. The V and J ends lost 7 bases and 7 bases, in that order; junction bases with no gene match: 9. Germline loops: CDR1 MNHNY, CDR2 SVGAGI (reference sequence). This CDR3 comprises 15 residues. The CDR3: CASTRDRGHGEKLFF. The CDR3 nucleotides read TGTGCCAGCACTAGGGACAGGGGTCACGGTGAAAAACTGTTTTTT.

This chain joins TRBV28 and TRBJ1-5; weak D call: TRBD1 (5 bases). CDR1 and CDR2 from the germline V gene are MDHEN and SYDVKM. The CDR3 length is 14 residues. V was pared by 5 bases and J by 0 bases, with 8 bases between. The CDR3 reads CASSEQVSNQPQHF. In DNA, the CDR3 is TGTGCCAGCAGTGAACAGGTTAGCAATCAGCCCCAGCATTTT.